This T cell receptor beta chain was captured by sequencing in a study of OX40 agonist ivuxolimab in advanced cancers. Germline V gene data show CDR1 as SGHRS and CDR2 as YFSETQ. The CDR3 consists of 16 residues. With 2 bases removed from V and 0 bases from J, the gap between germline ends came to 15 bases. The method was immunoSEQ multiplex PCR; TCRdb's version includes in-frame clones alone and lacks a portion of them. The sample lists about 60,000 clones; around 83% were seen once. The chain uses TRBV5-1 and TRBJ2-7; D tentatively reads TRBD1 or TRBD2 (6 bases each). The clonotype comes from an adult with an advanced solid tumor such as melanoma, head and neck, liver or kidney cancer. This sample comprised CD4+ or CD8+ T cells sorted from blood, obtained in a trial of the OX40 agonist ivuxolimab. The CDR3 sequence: CASSFGDTGSSYEQYF. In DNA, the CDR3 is TGCGCCAGCAGCTTTGGGGACACCGGGAGCTCCTACGAGCAGTACTTC.